A selection of T cell receptor beta chains follows, all from one sample in a study of T cell responses to AZD1222 COVID-19 vaccine. Measured with immunoSEQ multiplex PCR; TCRdb has only the in-frame clones, and not every one. This sample has some 120,000 clones, with roughly 93% found just once. Material: peripheral blood, obtained on day 0 of AZD1222 vaccination. The receptors come from an adult in good health. Each CDR3 is given with its conserved first and last residue. D genes are given only for firm matches. Clone size is stated in some rows and not others, as once, few, many or a class when expanded.

clone size,J gene,D gene,V gene,CDR3 protein,CDR3 DNA
-,TRBJ1-3,-,TRBV4-1,CASSQNRDSSGNTIYF,TGCGCCAGCAGCCAAAACCGGGACTCCTCTGGAAACACCATATATTTT
-,TRBJ1-4,-,TRBV19,CASSLMEGSREKLFF,TGTGCCAGTAGCCTAATGGAGGGGTCGCGGGAAAAACTGTTTTTT
-,TRBJ2-1,TRBD1,TRBV27,CASSLGQAYNEQFF,TGTGCCAGCAGTTTAGGACAGGCCTACAATGAGCAGTTCTTC
-,TRBJ1-2,-,TRBV5-4,CASSLEGNPYGYTF,TGTGCCAGCAGCTTGGAGGGGAACCCCTATGGCTACACCTTC
-,TRBJ2-5,TRBD2,TRBV6-1,CASSEYTGGPQETQYF,TGTGCCAGCAGTGAATACACGGGAGGGCCACAGGAGACCCAGTACTTC
-,TRBJ2-2,TRBD1,TRBV5-1,CASSRTGEIGTGELFF,TGCGCCAGCAGCCGGACAGGGGAGATTGGCACCGGGGAGCTGTTTTTT
-,TRBJ1-3,-,TRBV12-5,CASGFSGAGNTIYF,TGTGCTAGTGGTTTCTCGGGAGCTGGAAACACCATATATTTT
-,TRBJ2-1,TRBD2,TRBV7-2,CASSLASGGGYNEQFF,TGTGCCAGCAGCTTAGCATCGGGAGGTGGTTACAATGAGCAGTTCTTC
-,TRBJ1-1,-,TRBV19,CASSIQPRGEAFF,TGTGCCAGTAGTATTCAGCCCAGAGGTGAAGCTTTCTTT
once,TRBJ1-1,TRBD1,TRBV10-2,CASSRTGVNTEAFF,TGCGCCAGCAGCCGGACAGGAGTGAACACTGAAGCTTTCTTT
once,TRBJ2-7,-,TRBV7-2,CASSLEAGYEQYF,TGTGCCAGCAGCTTAGAGGCTGGCTACGAGCAGTACTTC
-,TRBJ1-2,TRBD1,TRBV18,CASSPLDRGNGYTF,TGTGCCAGCTCACCGTTGGACAGGGGGAATGGCTACACCTTC
-,TRBJ1-1,TRBD1,TRBV7-3,CASSRTGERTEAFF,TGTGCCAGCAGCAGGACAGGGGAGCGGACTGAAGCTTTCTTT
-,TRBJ2-7,TRBD2,TRBV18,CASSREYAGGPRAEQYF,TGTGCCAGCTCACGAGAGTACGCGGGAGGGCCAAGGGCCGAGCAGTACTTC
-,TRBJ1-4,-,TRBV18,CASSQQGTQNEKLFF,TGTGCCAGCTCACAACAGGGTACCCAAAATGAAAAACTGTTTTTT
-,TRBJ2-5,-,TRBV28,CASSTIYRVQETQYF,TGTGCCAGCAGTACTATATACAGGGTTCAAGAGACCCAGTACTTC
-,TRBJ1-1,TRBD1,TRBV2,CASSDPTGEITEAFF,TGTGCCAGCAGTGACCCGACAGGGGAAATCACTGAAGCTTTCTTT
-,TRBJ1-2,-,TRBV5-5,CASSLSSPRHGYTF,TGTGCCAGCAGCTTGTCTTCGCCCCGACATGGCTACACCTTC
once,TRBJ1-4,-,TRBV7-2,CASSPRGATNEKLFF,TGTGCCAGCAGCCCGAGGGGTGCAACTAATGAAAAACTGTTTTTT
-,TRBJ2-1,-,TRBV11-2,CASSLDRGHNQFF,TGTGCCAGCAGCTTAGATCGGGGGCATAATCAGTTCTTC
-,TRBJ1-2,TRBD1,TRBV6-5,CASSPGQGHYGYTF,TGTGCCAGCAGTCCCGGACAGGGCCACTATGGCTACACCTTC
-,TRBJ1-5,TRBD1,TRBV24-1,CATSDPTGDSNQPQHF,TGTGCCACCAGTGATCCAACAGGGGATAGCAATCAGCCCCAGCATTTT
-,TRBJ2-5,TRBD2,TRBV2,CASSENPGGQETQYF,TGTGCCAGCAGTGAAAACCCGGGAGGGCAAGAGACCCAGTACTTC
once,TRBJ2-1,-,TRBV5-1,CASSFKGDPYNEQFF,TGCGCCAGCAGCTTTAAGGGGGACCCTTACAATGAGCAGTTCTTC
once,TRBJ1-2,TRBD1,TRBV28,CASSSTGTGEPYGYTF,TGTGCCAGCAGTTCGACCGGGACAGGTGAACCCTATGGCTACACCTTC
-,TRBJ2-7,-,TRBV7-8,CASSSLSRTHEQYF,TGTGCCAGCAGCTCACTTAGCCGGACCCACGAGCAGTACTTC